Following are 18 T cell receptor beta chains from one sample sequenced in a study of blood T cell repertoires in COVID-19. Sequencing was performed with immunoSEQ multiplex PCR; in TCRdb, only in-frame clones are kept and a portion is missing. The sample carries roughly 40,000 clones, roughly 76% recorded once. Sequencing used peripheral blood. These receptors came from a man between 65 and 85 years old with active or convalescent COVID-19.

The gene calls are TRBV4-1 and TRBJ2-6; 9 positions agree with TRBD1. Germline assignment: CDR1 MGHRA and CDR2 YSYEKL. This CDR3 has 17 residues. Trimming removed 5 bases from V and 1 base from J; junction bases left unmatched: 6. The CDR3 protein is CASSEGQGVSGANVLTF. The CDR3 region has the DNA TGCGCCAGCAGCGAGGGACAGGGTGTATCTGGGGCCAACGTCCTGACTTTC.

This rearrangement joins TRBV6-6 to TRBJ1-5; the D is unclear. CDR3 length: 16 amino acids. Germline loops: CDR1 MNHNY, CDR2 SVGAGI (reference sequence). Trimming took 6 bases from V and 7 from J, leaving 22 bases between them. The CDR3 DNA reads as TGTGCCAGCAGCCTGAGCCCGGCTGCGGGGAAGCAGCCCCAGCATTTT. This translates into CASSLSPAAGKQPQHF.

This chain links TRBV2 with TRBJ2-7; 7 positions match TRBD1. J lost 2 bases, V lost 6 bases, and 4 bases had no gene match. CDR1 and CDR2 (germline): SNHLY, FYNNEI. The CDR3 is made up of 13 amino acids. CDR3 residues: CASSGQAPYEQYF. CDR3 coding DNA: TGTGCCAGCAGCGGACAGGCTCCCTACGAGCAGTACTTC.

The CDR3 is CASSYDRNYGYTF. For the CDR3, the DNA is TGTGCCAGCAGTTACGACAGAAACTATGGCTACACCTTC. The V call is TRBV6-5, the J call TRBJ1-2; D possibly corresponds to TRBD1 (5 bases). Trimming took off 2 bases at V and 2 bases at J, with 6 bases between the two ends. Per germline, CDR1 MNHEY and CDR2 SVGAGI. This CDR3 contains 13 residues.

The V and J genes are TRBV2 and TRBJ2-7, with 7 positions matching TRBD1. This CDR3 has 14 residues. The junction had 8 bases not matched to a gene; V was cut back by 5 bases and J by 4 bases. Germline V CDR1 and CDR2: SNHLY, FYNNEI. CDR3 nucleotides: TGTGCCAGCAGTCCCGAGACAGGGTTTTACGAGCAGTACTTC. Translating it yields CASSPETGFYEQYF.

This clone was recorded only once. V and J are TRBV5-4 and TRBJ2-1; tentatively, D is TRBD1 (5 bases). CDR3 length: 13 amino acids. Looked up from germline, CDR1 is SGHNT and CDR2 is YYREEE (reference sequence). Trimming cost V 4 bases and J 4 bases, with 9 bases left between them. The chain's CDR3 is CASSATGYNEQFF. The CDR3 DNA reads TGTGCCAGCAGCGCAACAGGATACAATGAGCAGTTCTTC.

The chain carries TRBV11-3 and TRBJ1-2; possibly TRBD1 for D (5 bases). The germline gives CDR1 SGHNT, CDR2 YENEEA. Trimming removed 5 bases at V and 8 bases at J, with 15 bases between. CDR3 length: 13 residues. CDR3 region: CASSPLRGLGYTF. Here the CDR3 DNA reads TGTGCCAGCAGCCCCCTTCGGGGGTTGGGCTACACCTTC.

The V call is TRBV7-9, the J call TRBJ2-5; maybe TRBD2 (6 bases). Germline assignment: CDR1 SEHNR and CDR2 FQNEAQ (reference sequence). The CDR3 runs 17 residues. V was shortened by 2 bases and J by 2 bases, with 18 bases between the two germline ends. The CDR3 nucleotides read TGTGCCAGCAGCTTACTACGTTGGGGGGTCCTACAAGAGACCCAGTACTTC. It specifies CASSLLRWGVLQETQYF. Full variable domain (rest looked up from reference TRBV7-9 and TRBJ2-5): DTGVSQNPRHKITKRGQNVTFRCDPISEHNRLYWYRQTLGQGPEFLTYFQNEAQLEKSRLLSDRFSAERPKGSFSTLEIQRTEQGDSAMYLCASSLLRWGVLQETQYFGPGTRLLVL.

The V and J genes are TRBV27 and TRBJ1-1, with TRBD1 matching 8 bases. The J segment lost 6 bases and the V segment lost 6 bases, leaving 9 bases of the junction unmatched. The CDR3 is made up of 14 amino acids. Germline V lookup: CDR1 MNHEY, CDR2 SMNVEV (reference sequence). The CDR3 region has the DNA TGTGCCAGCAGACAACAGGGGGGGCGACCTGAAGCTTTCTTT. Translation gives CASRQQGGRPEAFF.

J is TRBJ1-3 and V is TRBV7-2; 8 nucleotides agree with TRBD1. Unmatched junction bases numbered 13, after V lost 5 bases and J lost 1 base. CDR3 size: 18 residues. Germline values: CDR1 SGHTA, CDR2 FQGNSA. The chain's CDR3 is CASSPALRTGRSGNTIYF. For the CDR3, the DNA is TGTGCCAGCAGCCCCGCCCTAAGGACAGGGAGGTCTGGAAACACCATATATTTT.

The chain links TRBV2 to TRBJ2-5; TRBD1 agrees at 7 bases. V trimming: 6 bases; J trimming: 7 bases; junction bases outside the gene matches: 11. The CDR3 runs 14 residues. Germline values: CDR1 SNHLY, CDR2 FYNNEI. The CDR3 bases are TGTGCCAGCAGGAATGACAGGGCCGAAGGGACCCAGTACTTC. Translated: CASRNDRAEGTQYF.

The table lists this clone with a few counts. V is TRBV29-1 and J is TRBJ2-7; tentative D call: TRBD2 (6 bases). Germline CDR1 SQVTM, CDR2 ANQGSEA. The germline V and J ends were trimmed by 2 bases and 2 bases, with 13 bases remaining between them. CDR3 length equals 14 residues. The CDR3 loop reads CSVETRDSPYEQYF. CDR3 nucleotides: TGCAGCGTTGAAACACGGGACTCCCCCTACGAGCAGTACTTC.

The chain employs TRBV4-1 and TRBJ2-5; TRBD1 might be the D (6 bases). The germline V and J ends were trimmed by 0 bases and 4 bases, with 9 bases remaining between them. Germline CDR1 and CDR2: MGHRA and YSYEKL. The CDR3 has 14 residues. The CDR3 bases are TGCGCCAGCAGCCAAGAGGCAGGGGCAGAGACCCAGTACTTC. Translating it yields CASSQEAGAETQYF.

The rearrangement links TRBV10-3 to TRBJ2-1; possible D gene TRBD2, 6 bases. The V gene lost 4 bases and the J gene lost 5 bases, with 15 bases spanning the gap. This CDR3 contains 15 residues. Germline V gene data show CDR1 as ENHRY and CDR2 as SYGVKD. The CDR3 DNA sequence: TGTGCCATCAGTGGAAGGGACGGAGGGAACAATGAGCAGTTCTTC. Encoded protein: CAISGRDGGNNEQFF.

The V call is TRBV6-1, the J call TRBJ2-3; D is unclear. The germline V gene encodes CDR1 MNHNS and CDR2 SASEGT. The CDR3 length is 13 residues. The germline V and J ends were trimmed by 0 bases and 3 bases, with 4 bases remaining between them. In DNA, the CDR3 is TGTGCCAGCAGTGAAGCGGAGACAGATACGCAGTATTTT. Protein sequence: CASSEAETDTQYF.

The gene calls are TRBV28 and TRBJ1-5; D remains ambiguous. V was cut by 5 bases and J by 0 bases, with 11 bases left in between. The CDR3 has 15 amino acids. CDR1 and CDR2 (germline): MDHEN, SYDVKM. CDR3 DNA sequence: TGTGCCAGCAGTCTCGAGGTGTATAGCAATCAGCCCCAGCATTTT. This encodes CASSLEVYSNQPQHF.

The chain uses TRBV19 and TRBJ1-2; D gene uncertain. This CDR3 region has 15 residues. In germline, CDR1 is LNHDA, CDR2 SQIVND (reference sequence). V shed 4 bases and J shed 0 bases, with 12 bases lying between them. CDR3 region: CASSTGSAANYGYTF. The CDR3, as DNA: TGTGCCAGTAGTACGGGGTCAGCAGCTAACTATGGCTACACCTTC.

The gene calls are TRBV19 and TRBJ1-1; 8 nucleotides agree with TRBD1. V lost 6 bases to trimming and J lost 1 base; unmatched junction nucleotides: 7. There are 15 residues in the CDR3. Germline values: CDR1 LNHDA, CDR2 SQIVND (reference sequence). As DNA, the CDR3 is TGTGCCAGTAGCCTCCTCGGGACAGGGAACACTGAAGCTTTCTTT. This encodes CASSLLGTGNTEAFF.